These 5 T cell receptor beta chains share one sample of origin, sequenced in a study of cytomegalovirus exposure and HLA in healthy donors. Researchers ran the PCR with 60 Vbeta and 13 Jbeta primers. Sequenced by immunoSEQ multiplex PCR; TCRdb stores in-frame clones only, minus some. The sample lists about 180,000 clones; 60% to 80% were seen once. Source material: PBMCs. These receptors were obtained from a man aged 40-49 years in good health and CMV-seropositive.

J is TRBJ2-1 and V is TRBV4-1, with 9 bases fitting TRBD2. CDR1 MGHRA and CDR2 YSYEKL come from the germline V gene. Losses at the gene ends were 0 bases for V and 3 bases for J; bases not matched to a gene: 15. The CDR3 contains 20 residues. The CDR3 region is CASSQEGNSGRPTVYNEQFF. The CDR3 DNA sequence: TGCGCCAGCAGCCAAGAAGGAAATAGCGGGAGACCTACTGTCTACAATGAGCAGTTCTTC.

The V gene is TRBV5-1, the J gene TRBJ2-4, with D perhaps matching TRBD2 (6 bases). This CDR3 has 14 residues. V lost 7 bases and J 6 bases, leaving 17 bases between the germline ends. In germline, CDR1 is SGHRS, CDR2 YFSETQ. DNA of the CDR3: TGCGCCAGCGGTCTCTCCGGGACTTTAAACATTCAGTACTTC. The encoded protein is CASGLSGTLNIQYF.

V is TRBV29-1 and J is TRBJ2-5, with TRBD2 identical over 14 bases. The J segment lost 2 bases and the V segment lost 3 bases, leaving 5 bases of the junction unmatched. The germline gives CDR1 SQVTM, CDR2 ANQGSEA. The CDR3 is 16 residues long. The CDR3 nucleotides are TGCAGCGTTGATGGGACTAGCGGGGGTCCACAAGAGACCCAGTACTTC. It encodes CSVDGTSGGPQETQYF.

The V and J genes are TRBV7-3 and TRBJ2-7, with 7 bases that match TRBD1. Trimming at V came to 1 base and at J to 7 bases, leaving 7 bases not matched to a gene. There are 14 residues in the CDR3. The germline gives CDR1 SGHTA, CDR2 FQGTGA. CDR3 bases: TGTGCCAGCAGCTTAATGGGCCAGGGGGAGGAGCAGTACTTC. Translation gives CASSLMGQGEEQYF.

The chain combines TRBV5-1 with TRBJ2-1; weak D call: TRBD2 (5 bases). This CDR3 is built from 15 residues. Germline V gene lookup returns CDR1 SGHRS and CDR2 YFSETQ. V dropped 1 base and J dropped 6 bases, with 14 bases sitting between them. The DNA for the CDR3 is TGCGCCAGCAGCTTGTCGAGGGAGCAAGGCAATGAGCAGTTCTTC. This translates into CASSLSREQGNEQFF.